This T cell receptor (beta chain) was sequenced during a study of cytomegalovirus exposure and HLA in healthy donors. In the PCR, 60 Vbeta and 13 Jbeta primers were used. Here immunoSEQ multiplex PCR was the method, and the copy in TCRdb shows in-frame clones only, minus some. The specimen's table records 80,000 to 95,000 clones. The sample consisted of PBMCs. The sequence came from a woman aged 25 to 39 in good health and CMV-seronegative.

CDR3 sequence: CATSKERLAGGGTQYF. The CDR3, as DNA: TGTGCCACCAGCAAAGAGCGCCTAGCGGGGGGAGGGACCCAGTACTTC. The V and J genes are TRBV15 and TRBJ2-5; 11 bases are shared with TRBD2. CDR3 size: 16 residues. The V gene end was trimmed by 4 bases and the J gene end by 7 bases; junction bases not matched to a gene: 11. In germline, CDR1 is LNHNV, CDR2 YYDKDF (reference sequence).